This T cell receptor (beta chain) was captured by sequencing in a study of cytomegalovirus exposure and HLA in healthy donors (dated by TCRdb to about 2017). Regarding the complete study: A later analysis indicated that the 120 validation repertoires were generated on the platform also employed for the 600 to 750 repertoires of the first cohort. The study aimed to test whether signatures of past pathogen exposure could be identified by cataloging public T cell receptors. Besides the first cohort of about 730 subjects, a separate validation cohort made up of 120 different subjects was used. To predict cytomegalovirus infection status, the study brought together high-throughput TCR immunosequencing, statistical association of individual TCRs with disease status, and machine learning. The research as a whole found: In the study, 150 to 200 TCR beta chains were listed as associated with cytomegalovirus. In a later analysis, TCRs clustered in the first cohort were found to also tend to co-occur in the roughly 130 validation repertoires, with 94% of cluster scores above 0. It was suggested by the authors that the approach could potentially be generalized to other disease states and immunological phenotypes. Most TCR sequences were observed very rarely across donors, whereas some public TCRs were present in many individuals. The classifier was reported to diagnose cytomegalovirus status with high specificity and sensitivity in both the original cohort and the validation cohort. A later analysis lacked HLA typing for the validation cohort, so it scored co-occurrence in that cohort across all 120 or so repertoires. In vitro tests confirmed that a few of the cytomegalovirus-associated TCR beta chains recognize cytomegalovirus antigens.

Libraries were made using the immunoSEQ multiplex PCR assay. In the paper's pipeline: A statistical classification framework was developed to diagnose cytomegalovirus status using the catalog of TCR beta chain sequences. Sourced from immuneACCESS, this table was stored by TCRdb with only in-frame sequences that have V and J called. A share of the clones is absent; for the studies checked, an unresolved V gene accounts for under half, and the remainder has no known explanation. V and J calls and clone size are as listed in that table; D and trimming were resolved from the DNA. The sample includes approximately 76,000 clones, with approximately 94% observed a single time. The top ten constitute roughly 3.3% of the sample. The donors belonged to the validation cohort of about 120 subjects, which was separate from the approximately 680-subject first cohort. On this clone: The antigen it recognizes is unknown. No much larger clone is present one base from it, and per-base qualities are unavailable.

V is shortened by 3 bases, J by 10 bases, and the region joining them spans 15 bases. Its CDR3 holds 14 amino acids, cysteine through phenylalanine. Only the CDR3 DNA is retained, 42 bases long and in frame from the first base. CDR1 and CDR2 were assigned from the germline V gene as SGHTA and FQGNSA. Input material: PBMCs. This clonotype was sampled from a woman younger than 30 in good health and CMV-seropositive. Recombination joined TRBV7-2 with TRBJ1-4; D gene: possibly TRBD1, on 6 matching bases. The DNA is as follows: TGTGCCAGCAGCTTGTGGGCAGGGGAGGGAAAACTGTTTTTT. This sequence encodes CASSLWAGEGKLFF. The reference TRBV7-2 and TRBJ1-4 proteins fill in what lies around the CDR3, so the full variable domain reads GAGVSQSPSNKVTEKGKDVELRCDPISGHTALYWYRQSLGQGLEFLIYFQGNSAPDKSGLPSDRFSAERTGGSVSTLTIQRTQQEDSAVYLCASSLWAGEGKLFFGSGTQLSVL.